These 7 T cell receptor beta chains originate from one sample sequenced in a study of blood T cell repertoires in COVID-19. Libraries were prepared by immunoSEQ multiplex PCR; TCRdb keeps only in-frame clonotypes and omits some of them. This table holds roughly 480,000 clones, 75% to 90% found once. The sequenced material came from peripheral blood. Source of these receptors: a man aged 18 to 29 with COVID-19, enrolled during active disease.

In regard to this clone: This sample also contains other DNA sequences that code for the same CDR3. The chain is built from TRBV4-1 and TRBJ2-7; D unclear. The CDR3 runs 13 residues. Trimming stripped 0 bases from V and 1 base from J, with 4 bases between. CDR1 and CDR2 (germline): MGHRA, YSYEKL. In DNA form, the CDR3 reads TGCGCCAGCAGCCAAGATCTGTCCTACGAGCAGTACTTC. This sequence encodes CASSQDLSYEQYF.

The J gene is TRBJ1-4, the V gene TRBV18, with TRBD1 identical over 9 bases. Per the germline V gene, CDR1 is KGHSH and CDR2 is LQKENI. The CDR3 runs to 14 residues. V lost 4 bases, J lost 5 bases, and 2 bases stayed unmatched. CDR3 DNA sequence: TGTGCCAGCTCACTCGGGACAGGGAATGAAAAACTGTTTTTT. Protein product: CASSLGTGNEKLFF.

This clone appeared once. The gene calls are TRBV6-5 and TRBJ2-5; D gene ambiguous. Germline assignment: CDR1 MNHEY and CDR2 SVGAGI. V was clipped by 9 bases and J by 4 bases, with 15 bases between them. The CDR3 consists of 13 residues. DNA of the CDR3: TGTGCCAGTTTGAGAGGTCCGGGAGAGACCCAGTACTTC. Translated: CASLRGPGETQYF.

The V and J genes are TRBV10-3 and TRBJ2-5; a weak D match, TRBD1 (6 bases). CDR3 length: 12 residues. V lost 5 bases and J lost 6, with 10 bases in between. Germline assignment: CDR1 ENHRY and CDR2 SYGVKD. CDR3 loop: CAISLGGKTQYF. Here the CDR3 DNA reads TGTGCCATCAGTTTAGGGGGAAAGACCCAGTACTTC.

J is TRBJ2-2 and V is TRBV15; the D gene is possibly TRBD2 (6 bases). The CDR3 extends over 17 amino acids. Trimming took off 1 base at V and 5 bases at J, with 17 bases between the two ends. Germline values: CDR1 LNHNV, CDR2 YYDKDF (reference sequence). Here the CDR3 reads CATSRGSRLARTGELFF. The CDR3, as DNA: TGTGCCACCAGCAGAGGTTCGCGGCTAGCGAGGACCGGGGAGCTGTTTTTT.

The chain carries TRBV5-4 and TRBJ1-2; 9 positions agree with TRBD1. Trimming removed 6 bases from V and 8 bases from J; junction bases left unmatched: 8. Germline V gives CDR1 SGHNT, CDR2 YYREEE (reference sequence). This CDR3 contains 13 residues. In DNA, the CDR3 is TGTGCCAGCACCGTACAGGGGGCTGGGGGCTACACCTTC. Residues: CASTVQGAGGYTF.

The chain recombines TRBV7-9 with TRBJ2-2, with D possibly TRBD1 on 6 matching bases. The CDR3 loop spans 16 amino acids. Trimming took 2 bases from V and 1 from J, leaving 11 bases between them. Germline CDR1 reads SEHNR; CDR2 reads FQNEAQ (reference sequence). CDR3 loop: CASSLMDRLNTGELFF. The CDR3, as DNA: TGTGCCAGCAGCTTAATGGACAGATTGAACACCGGGGAGCTGTTTTTT.